The rows below give T cell receptor beta chains drawn from one sample of a study of cytomegalovirus exposure and HLA in healthy donors. Sequenced by immunoSEQ multiplex PCR; TCRdb stores in-frame clones only, minus some. The profile shows around 120,000 clones, 70% to 80% of them singletons. The sample comprised PBMCs. The receptors come from a man over 45 in good health and CMV-seropositive. Both conserved end residues are part of each CDR3. The D gene is left open where the match is weak. Size values are once, few and many counts, or a class for expanded clones, and some rows have none.

J gene: TRBJ2-1
V gene: TRBV6-1
clone size: NA
D gene: NA
CDR3 DNA: TGTGCCAGCAGAAGACCAGGCACCTACAATGAGCAGTTCTTC
CDR3 protein: CASRRPGTYNEQFF

J gene: TRBJ2-7
V gene: TRBV30
clone size: NA
D gene: NA
CDR3 DNA: TGTGCCTGGAGCACTACAGGGTCCTACGAGCAGTACTTC
CDR3 protein: CAWSTTGSYEQYF

J gene: TRBJ2-1
V gene: TRBV18
clone size: NA
D gene: TRBD1
CDR3 DNA: TGTGCCAGCTCACCAGGGACAGGGGCGGACAATGAGCAGTTCTTC
CDR3 protein: CASSPGTGADNEQFF

J gene: TRBJ1-1
V gene: TRBV6-5
clone size: NA
D gene: TRBD1
CDR3 DNA: TGTGCCAGCAGGGACGTCAGGGGGAGAAACACTGAAGCTTTCTTT
CDR3 protein: CASRDVRGRNTEAFF

J gene: TRBJ2-7
V gene: TRBV5-1
clone size: NA
D gene: TRBD2
CDR3 DNA: TGCGCCAGCAGCTGGGAGGGGAGCTCCTACGAGCAGTACTTC
CDR3 protein: CASSWEGSSYEQYF

J gene: TRBJ2-3
V gene: TRBV7-2
clone size: NA
D gene: TRBD2
CDR3 DNA: TGTGCCAGCAGCCCATGGACTAGCGGAAGTAGCACAGATACGCAGTATTTT
CDR3 protein: CASSPWTSGSSTDTQYF

J gene: TRBJ2-1
V gene: TRBV2
clone size: NA
D gene: TRBD2
CDR3 DNA: TGTGCCAGCAGTGAGACTAGCGGGAGCTACAACAATGAGCAGTTCTTC
CDR3 protein: CASSETSGSYNNEQFF

J gene: TRBJ2-7
V gene: TRBV11-2
clone size: NA
D gene: TRBD2
CDR3 DNA: TGTGCCAGCAGCCTAACAGCGGGAGGGCCTATCTACGAGCAGTACTTC
CDR3 protein: CASSLTAGGPIYEQYF

J gene: TRBJ2-3
V gene: TRBV5-1
clone size: NA
D gene: NA
CDR3 DNA: TGCGCCAGCAGCTTGGTTAGTACTAGCACAGATACGCAGTATTTT
CDR3 protein: CASSLVSTSTDTQYF

J gene: TRBJ2-7
V gene: TRBV10-2
clone size: NA
D gene: TRBD1
CDR3 DNA: TGCGCCAGCAGTGAGTCCGCAGGGGGCGCGGGGGAGCAGTACTTC
CDR3 protein: CASSESAGGAGEQYF

J gene: TRBJ1-4
V gene: TRBV4-3
clone size: NA
D gene: TRBD1
CDR3 DNA: TGCGCCAGCACCCTGAGGGGGCAGAATGAAAAACTGTTTTTT
CDR3 protein: CASTLRGQNEKLFF

J gene: TRBJ2-3
V gene: TRBV7-9
clone size: NA
D gene: NA
CDR3 DNA: TGTGCCAGCAGTTCCACTAGCACAGATACGCAGTATTTT
CDR3 protein: CASSSTSTDTQYF

J gene: TRBJ2-3
V gene: TRBV5-6
clone size: few
D gene: NA
CDR3 DNA: TGTGCCAGCAGCCAGGACTACACAGATACGCAGTATTTT
CDR3 protein: CASSQDYTDTQYF

J gene: TRBJ2-7
V gene: TRBV2
clone size: NA
D gene: NA
CDR3 DNA: TGTGCCAGCAGGGCCCCGCCCTCCTACGAGCAGTACTTC
CDR3 protein: CASRAPPSYEQYF

J gene: TRBJ1-2
V gene: TRBV6-1
clone size: NA
D gene: TRBD1
CDR3 DNA: TGTGCCAGCAGTGAAGGGGGACAGGACTATGGCTACACCTTC
CDR3 protein: CASSEGGQDYGYTF

J gene: TRBJ1-2
V gene: TRBV6-5
clone size: NA
D gene: NA
CDR3 DNA: TGTGCCAGCAGTAGAGACTGGGAGGGCTACACCTTC
CDR3 protein: CASSRDWEGYTF

J gene: TRBJ2-3
V gene: TRBV2
clone size: NA
D gene: TRBD2
CDR3 DNA: TGTGCCAGCAGAAGGACTAGCGGATCTAGTAGCACAGATACGCAGTATTTT
CDR3 protein: CASRRTSGSSSTDTQYF

J gene: TRBJ2-3
V gene: TRBV7-2
clone size: NA
D gene: TRBD2
CDR3 DNA: TGTGCCAGCGCTTCCTCGGGGACTAGCGGCACAGATACGCAGTATTTT
CDR3 protein: CASASSGTSGTDTQYF

J gene: TRBJ2-1
V gene: TRBV19
clone size: few
D gene: TRBD2
CDR3 DNA: TGTGCCAGTAGTAGGACTAGTCCTTCTAATGAGCAGTTCTTC
CDR3 protein: CASSRTSPSNEQFF

J gene: TRBJ1-1
V gene: TRBV2
clone size: once
D gene: TRBD1
CDR3 DNA: TGTGCCAGCAGTCCGGTACCGACAGGGGCGACTGAAGCTTTCTTT
CDR3 protein: CASSPVPTGATEAFF

J gene: TRBJ2-5
V gene: TRBV5-4
clone size: NA
D gene: NA
CDR3 DNA: TGTGCCAGCAGCTTGGGGCCCTTCGCGGGAGAGACCCAGTACTTC
CDR3 protein: CASSLGPFAGETQYF

J gene: TRBJ2-3
V gene: TRBV7-9
clone size: NA
D gene: TRBD1
CDR3 DNA: TGTGCCAGCAGCCCCTTCCCAGGGGGCTACAGCACAGATACGCAGTATTTT
CDR3 protein: CASSPFPGGYSTDTQYF

J gene: TRBJ1-4
V gene: TRBV5-8
clone size: NA
D gene: NA
CDR3 DNA: TGTGCCAGCAGCTTGGAGGGGCCATCAACCGAAAAACTGTTTTTT
CDR3 protein: CASSLEGPSTEKLFF

J gene: TRBJ2-1
V gene: TRBV28
clone size: NA
D gene: NA
CDR3 DNA: TGTGCCAGCCGGGCCAGGCGGGCAGATTACAATGAGCAGTTCTTC
CDR3 protein: CASRARRADYNEQFF

J gene: TRBJ1-2
V gene: TRBV10-3
clone size: NA
D gene: NA
CDR3 DNA: TGTGCCATCTCCCCGGACAGATTGGGGGGCTACACCTTC
CDR3 protein: CAISPDRLGGYTF

J gene: TRBJ2-3
V gene: TRBV5-1
clone size: NA
D gene: TRBD2
CDR3 DNA: TGCGCCAGCAGCTTGATAGCGGGGGGCACAGATACGCAGTATTTT
CDR3 protein: CASSLIAGGTDTQYF

J gene: TRBJ2-6
V gene: TRBV4-3
clone size: few
D gene: NA
CDR3 DNA: TGCGCCAGCAGCCAAGAGGCACAGGGAAAGACCAACGTCCTGACTTTC
CDR3 protein: CASSQEAQGKTNVLTF

J gene: TRBJ1-2
V gene: TRBV6-1
clone size: NA
D gene: NA
CDR3 DNA: TGTGCCAGCAGGAAACCGGACAGTTCTAACTATGGCTACACCTTC
CDR3 protein: CASRKPDSSNYGYTF

J gene: TRBJ2-2
V gene: TRBV21-1
clone size: NA
D gene: NA
CDR3 DNA: TGTGCCAGCAGCAAGGGGGGACAGAATAACACCGGGGAGCTGTTTTTT
CDR3 protein: CASSKGGQNNTGELFF

J gene: TRBJ2-5
V gene: TRBV30
clone size: once
D gene: TRBD2
CDR3 DNA: TGTGCCTGGAGTCGGGCTAGCGGGAGAGAGACCCAGTACTTC
CDR3 protein: CAWSRASGRETQYF

J gene: TRBJ1-3
V gene: TRBV7-6
clone size: NA
D gene: NA
CDR3 DNA: TGTGCCAGCAGCTCGTCACAAGCGGGGGGCCCTGGAAACACCATATATTTT
CDR3 protein: CASSSSQAGGPGNTIYF

J gene: TRBJ2-1
V gene: TRBV7-9
clone size: NA
D gene: NA
CDR3 DNA: TGTGCCAGCAGCTTAGAACGGAGAAGGGAGCAGTTCTTC
CDR3 protein: CASSLERRREQFF

J gene: TRBJ2-6
V gene: TRBV4-2
clone size: few
D gene: TRBD1
CDR3 DNA: TGTGCCAGCAGCCTTCTGCCCCCGGGACAGGGCCTTACTGGGGCCAACGTCCTGACTTTC
CDR3 protein: CASSLLPPGQGLTGANVLTF

J gene: TRBJ1-2
V gene: TRBV6-1
clone size: NA
D gene: TRBD1
CDR3 DNA: TGTGCCAGCAGTGAAACAGGGGACTATGGCTACACCTTC
CDR3 protein: CASSETGDYGYTF

J gene: TRBJ2-7
V gene: TRBV25-1
clone size: NA
D gene: TRBD1
CDR3 DNA: TGTGCCAGCAGTGCTGGGACAGGCCGGGTAGAAGAGCAGTACTTC
CDR3 protein: CASSAGTGRVEEQYF

J gene: TRBJ2-6
V gene: TRBV15
clone size: NA
D gene: NA
CDR3 DNA: TGTGCCACCAGCAGAGATTGGGTGCAGGGTGGTGCTGGGGCCAACGTCCTGACTTTC
CDR3 protein: CATSRDWVQGGAGANVLTF

J gene: TRBJ1-5
V gene: TRBV28
clone size: NA
D gene: NA
CDR3 DNA: TGTGCCAGCAGTTTAGGCAGTAGCAATCAGCCCCAGCATTTT
CDR3 protein: CASSLGSSNQPQHF

J gene: TRBJ1-2
V gene: TRBV5-5
clone size: NA
D gene: NA
CDR3 DNA: TGTGCCAGCAGCATAGGGGGGGACTATGGCTACACCTTC
CDR3 protein: CASSIGGDYGYTF

J gene: TRBJ1-3
V gene: TRBV7-8
clone size: once
D gene: TRBD1
CDR3 DNA: TGTGCCAGCAGCATCTCCGGGACAGGGAACACCATATATTTT
CDR3 protein: CASSISGTGNTIYF

J gene: TRBJ1-6
V gene: TRBV13
clone size: NA
D gene: TRBD1
CDR3 DNA: TGTGCCAGCAGCTTACGAGACAGGGGATTCGGGGGTTTCTCACCCCTCCACTTT
CDR3 protein: CASSLRDRGFGGFSPLHF

J gene: TRBJ1-1
V gene: TRBV27
clone size: NA
D gene: TRBD1
CDR3 DNA: TGTGCCAGCGCGGGACAGGGGAGGACTGAAGCTTTCTTT
CDR3 protein: CASAGQGRTEAFF

J gene: TRBJ1-2
V gene: TRBV7-9
clone size: NA
D gene: TRBD1
CDR3 DNA: TGTGCCAGCAGCTCAACGGACAGGGTGAGGGGCTACACCTTC
CDR3 protein: CASSSTDRVRGYTF

J gene: TRBJ2-7
V gene: TRBV28
clone size: NA
D gene: NA
CDR3 DNA: TGTGCCAGCGGATTCCGGAGCTCCTACGAGCAGTACTTC
CDR3 protein: CASGFRSSYEQYF

J gene: TRBJ2-2
V gene: TRBV6-5
clone size: NA
D gene: TRBD1
CDR3 DNA: TGTGCCAGCAGTTACTCGGGACAGGGGAACACCGGGGAGCTGTTTTTT
CDR3 protein: CASSYSGQGNTGELFF

J gene: TRBJ2-7
V gene: TRBV7-9
clone size: once
D gene: TRBD2
CDR3 DNA: TGTGCCAGCAGCTTAAGAAGCGGGAGTTACGAGCAGTACTTC
CDR3 protein: CASSLRSGSYEQYF

J gene: TRBJ2-5
V gene: TRBV5-1
clone size: few
D gene: NA
CDR3 DNA: TGCGCCAGCAGCATCAACGGTAATCCCCAAGAGACCCAGTACTTC
CDR3 protein: CASSINGNPQETQYF